The TCR beta chain under discussion was sequenced for a study of CD8+ T cells in alopecia areata (dated by TCRdb to about 2018). Turning to the overall study: The treated patients took part in an open-label pilot trial in which moderate-to-severe alopecia areata was treated with oral tofacitinib at 5 to 10 mg twice daily. Tofacitinib was administered for 6 to 18 months, and 6 months of follow-up off drug were then conducted to assess delayed response and recurrence. TCRbeta CDR3 regions were amplified by immunoSEQ multiplex PCR using 35 Vbeta forward and 13 Jbeta reverse primers. The RNA source kit depended on sample type: the PAXgene miRNA kit for fixed scalp, the miRNeasy kit for PBMCs, and the RNeasy kit for mouse skin. In both human patients and the C3H/HeJ mouse model, the study applied high-throughput TCRbeta sequencing to look at T cell clonal expansion in alopecia areata. Biopsies were taken from tofacitinib-treated patients at baseline and at 4 and 24 weeks of treatment, and a later scalp biopsy was taken in several of the tofacitinib-treated patients. The SALT score, which quantifies the percentage of affected scalp surface area, was used to measure disease severity in treated patients. Scalp tissue and sorted CD4+ and CD8+ peripheral blood T cells from patchy and totalis/universalis alopecia areata patients and from healthy controls were covered by human TCRbeta sequencing. Scalp clonality was compared among normal scalp (n=4), patchy alopecia areata scalp (n=8), and alopecia totalis/universalis scalp (n=8). What the authors observed across the whole study: During tofacitinib treatment, many expanded lesional clones stuck around in both scalp and blood, and this persistence may partly explain why relapse happens after treatment is stopped. With tofacitinib, both scalp clonality and the number of expanded CD8+ clones among the top 100 scalp clones went down significantly. Compared with normal scalp, lesional scalp had higher clonality and more expanded CD8+ clones, particularly in alopecia totalis/universalis, a pattern that suggests antigenic drive. Unlike mouse skin, which is dominated by gammadelta T cells, normal human skin has resident alphabeta T cells that are also sequenced, and this complicates analysis of the scalp TCR repertoire. The treated cohort was small, with a single nonresponder, so links between baseline CD8+ expansion and response need larger studies. Shared TCR sequences between patients were less evident than in mice, which may be partly attributable to HLA diversity in the patient population.

Comments on this clone: Which antigen it targets is not known. Base qualities are not recorded, but no much larger clone differs from it by a single base.

Libraries were prepared through the immunoSEQ multiplex PCR assay. To provide template for TCR sequencing, every sample had RNA extracted and reverse transcribed into cDNA. First-strand cDNA was synthesized with SuperScript III using a 2:1 mix of oligo-dT and random hexamers. A synthetic immune receptor repertoire was used to gauge amplification bias, and whatever bias remained was removed computationally. The paper's data handling went like this. Raw reads were preprocessed to remove errors, and CDR3 was defined according to IMGT conventions as the region from the conserved cysteine to phenylalanine. Clonality was computed as 1 minus the Shannon entropy, with the entropy normalized by log2 of the number of productive unique TCRs. CD4 or CD8 identity of scalp clones was inferred by cross-referencing scalp TCRbeta sequences with sorted blood CD4 and CD8 repertoires. TCRdb took over this immuneACCESS table, retaining in-frame rearrangements with V and J assigned. Such tables are incomplete; in checked studies, under half of the missing clones stem from an unresolved V gene, and the remainder is unexplained. From that table come the V and J calls and clone size; the DNA was used to work out D and trimming. The sample table lists about 290,000 clones, 55% to 75% of them with a count of one. The top ten clones comprise less than 2% of the sample.

Reading the label with the study, this specimen's time point is: around 26 weeks on oral tofacitinib. The treatment or condition label on this specimen signifies: oral pan-JAK inhibitor, 5-10 mg twice daily. Lesional scalp punch biopsies and peripheral blood were collected from alopecia areata patients. PBMCs were separated by density centrifugation and stained for CD3, CD4 and CD8, after which CD4+ and CD8+ T cells were sorted on a FACSAria. The junction shows trimming of 3 bases on V and 4 bases on J, and the gene matches do not reach 3 bases of it. Sequences SQVTM (CDR1) and ANQGSEA (CDR2) are obtained from the germline V gene. The CDR3 goes from the cysteine to the phenylalanine over 13 residues. Of all the DNA, just the CDR3 is kept, 39 bases in frame from base 1.

The sample consisted of CD4+ T cells sorted from blood, taken at week 24, from a patient treated with tofacitinib. Recombination connected TRBV29-1 to TRBJ2-4, and TRBD1 matches 7 of the central bases. This TCR came from a human donor with alopecia areata. The bases are TGCAGCGTTGATACGGGACAGAAAAACATTCAGTACTTC. It specifies CSVDTGQKNIQYF.